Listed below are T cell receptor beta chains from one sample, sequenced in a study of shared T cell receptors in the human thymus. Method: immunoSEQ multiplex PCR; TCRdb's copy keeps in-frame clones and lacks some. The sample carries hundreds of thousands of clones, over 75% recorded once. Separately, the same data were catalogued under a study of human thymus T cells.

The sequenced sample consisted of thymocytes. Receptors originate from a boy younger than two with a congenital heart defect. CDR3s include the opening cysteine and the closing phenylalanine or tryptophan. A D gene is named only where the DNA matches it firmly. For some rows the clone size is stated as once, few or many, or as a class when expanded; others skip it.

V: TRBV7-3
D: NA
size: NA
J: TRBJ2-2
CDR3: CASSLTLREGGTNTGELFF
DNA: TGTGCCAGCAGCTTAACCCTCAGGGAGGGGGGAACTAACACCGGGGAGCTGTTTTTT

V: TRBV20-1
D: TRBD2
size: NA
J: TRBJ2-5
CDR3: CSATLSGRTHF
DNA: TGCAGTGCAACCCTCAGCGGGAGGACCCACTTC

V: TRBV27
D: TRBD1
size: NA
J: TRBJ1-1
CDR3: CASRTGEHGARNTEAFF
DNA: TGTGCCAGCAGGACAGGGGAGCACGGGGCTCGGAACACTGAAGCTTTCTTT

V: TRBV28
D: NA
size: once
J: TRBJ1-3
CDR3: CASSFGGRGPGNTIYF
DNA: TGTGCCAGCAGTTTTGGGGGGCGGGGGCCCGGAAACACCATATATTTT

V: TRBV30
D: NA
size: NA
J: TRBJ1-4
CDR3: CAWTLGGANEKLFF
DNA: TGTGCCTGGACCCTCGGGGGGGCTAATGAAAAACTGTTTTTT

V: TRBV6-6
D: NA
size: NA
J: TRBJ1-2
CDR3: CASSRLAGNPYGYTF
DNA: TGTGCCAGCAGTAGACTCGCAGGGAATCCCTATGGCTACACCTTC

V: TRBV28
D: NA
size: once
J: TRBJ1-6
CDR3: CASSPIDSCWNSPLHF
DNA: TGTGCCAGCAGCCCCATCGACAGTTGTTGGAATTCACCCCTCCACTTT

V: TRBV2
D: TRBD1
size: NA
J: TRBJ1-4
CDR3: CASRSRQGANEKLFF
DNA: TGTGCCAGCAGGAGTCGACAGGGGGCTAATGAAAAACTGTTTTTT

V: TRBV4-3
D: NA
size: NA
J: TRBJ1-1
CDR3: CASSREGAGDTEAFF
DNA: TGCGCCAGCAGCCGAGAAGGGGCAGGGGACACTGAAGCTTTCTTT

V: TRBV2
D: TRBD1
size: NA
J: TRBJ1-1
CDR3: CASSEWQGDTEAFF
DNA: TGTGCCAGCAGTGAATGGCAGGGGGACACTGAAGCTTTCTTT

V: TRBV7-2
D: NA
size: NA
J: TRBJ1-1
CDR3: CASSLGATGGDTEAFF
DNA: TGTGCCAGCAGCTTAGGGGCAACGGGGGGGGACACTGAAGCTTTCTTT

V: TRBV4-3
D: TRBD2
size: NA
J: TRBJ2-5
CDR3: CASSQVPKSGEETQYF
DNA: TGCGCCAGCAGCCAAGTACCAAAGAGCGGGGAGGAGACCCAGTACTTC

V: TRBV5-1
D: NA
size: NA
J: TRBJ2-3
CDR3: CASSSGLVTDTQYF
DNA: TGCGCCAGCAGCTCGGGACTTGTCACAGATACGCAGTATTTT

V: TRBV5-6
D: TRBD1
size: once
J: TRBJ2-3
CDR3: CASSLGDRGNTDTQYF
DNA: TGTGCCAGCAGCTTGGGGGACAGGGGAAATACAGATACGCAGTATTTT

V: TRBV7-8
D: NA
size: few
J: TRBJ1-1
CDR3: CASSERGRDPSNTEAFF
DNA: TGTGCCAGCAGCGAGAGGGGGAGGGACCCAAGCAACACTGAAGCTTTCTTT

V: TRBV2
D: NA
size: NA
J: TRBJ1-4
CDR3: CASSDVKQGTNEKLFF
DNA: TGTGCCAGCAGTGACGTCAAGCAGGGGACTAATGAAAAACTGTTTTTT

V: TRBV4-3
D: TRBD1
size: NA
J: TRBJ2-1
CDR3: CASSQDLTGGPSSYNEQFF
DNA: TGCGCCAGCAGCCAAGATTTAACAGGGGGCCCGAGCTCCTACAATGAGCAGTTCTTC

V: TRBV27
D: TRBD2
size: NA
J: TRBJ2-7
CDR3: CASSPFDLSGGLPYEQYF
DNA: TGTGCCAGCAGCCCCTTCGACCTTAGCGGGGGGCTCCCCTACGAGCAGTACTTC

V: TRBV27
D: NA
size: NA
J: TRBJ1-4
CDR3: CASSSSQGKDEKLFF
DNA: TGTGCCAGCAGCTCTAGTCAGGGGAAGGATGAAAAACTGTTTTTT

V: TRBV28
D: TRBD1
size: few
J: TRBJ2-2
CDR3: CASRSTGFATGELFF
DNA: TGTGCCAGCAGGTCGACAGGGTTTGCGACCGGGGAGCTGTTTTTT

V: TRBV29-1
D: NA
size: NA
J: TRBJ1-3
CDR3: CSGSGGSGNTIYF
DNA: TGCAGCGGATCGGGGGGCTCCGGAAACACCATATATTTT

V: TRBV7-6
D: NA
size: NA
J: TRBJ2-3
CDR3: CASSLELANYTDTQYF
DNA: TGTGCCAGCAGCTTAGAACTAGCTAATTACACAGATACGCAGTATTTT

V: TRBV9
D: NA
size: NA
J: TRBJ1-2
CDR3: CASSVVREQDYGYTF
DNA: TGTGCCAGCAGCGTAGTCAGGGAACAGGACTATGGCTACACCTTC

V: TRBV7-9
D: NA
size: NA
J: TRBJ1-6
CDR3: CASSFDAPSSYNSPLHF
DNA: TGTGCCAGCAGCTTTGATGCGCCGAGCTCCTATAATTCACCCCTCCACTTT

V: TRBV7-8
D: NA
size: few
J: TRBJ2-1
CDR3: CASSLCDNEQFF
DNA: TGTGCCAGCAGCTTATGCGACAATGAGCAGTTCTTC

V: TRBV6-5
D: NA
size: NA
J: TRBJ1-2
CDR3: CASSYSDGDGYTF
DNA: TGTGCCAGCAGTTACTCGGACGGGGATGGCTACACCTTC

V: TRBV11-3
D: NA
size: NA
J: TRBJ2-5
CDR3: CASSVRDMSKETQYF
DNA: TGTGCCAGCAGCGTCCGGGACATGAGCAAAGAGACCCAGTACTTC

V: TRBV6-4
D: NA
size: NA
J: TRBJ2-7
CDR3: CASSDSTGEQYF
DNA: TGTGCCAGCAGTGACTCGACGGGCGAGCAGTACTTC

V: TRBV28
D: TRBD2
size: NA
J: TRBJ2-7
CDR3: CASRTRPGLADPLLEQYF
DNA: TGTGCCAGCAGGACTAGACCGGGACTAGCGGACCCTCTACTCGAGCAGTACTTC

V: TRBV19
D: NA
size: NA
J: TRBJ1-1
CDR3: CASSISAEHTEAFF
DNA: TGTGCCAGTAGTATATCCGCGGAACACACTGAAGCTTTCTTT

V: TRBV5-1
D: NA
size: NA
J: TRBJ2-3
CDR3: CASRPARLASTDTQYF
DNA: TGCGCCAGCAGACCCGCTCGACTTGCTAGCACAGATACGCAGTATTTT

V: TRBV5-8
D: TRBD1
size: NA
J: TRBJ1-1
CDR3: CASSFPRTRTGEYTEAFF
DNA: TGTGCCAGCAGCTTCCCAAGGACCCGGACAGGGGAGTATACTGAAGCTTTCTTT

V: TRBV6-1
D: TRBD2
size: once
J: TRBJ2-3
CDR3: CATGTSGRRSDTQYF
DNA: TGTGCCACCGGGACTAGCGGGAGGAGGTCAGATACGCAGTATTTT

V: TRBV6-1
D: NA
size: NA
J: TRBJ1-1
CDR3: CASNPRQNTEAFF
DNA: TGTGCCAGCAACCCCAGGCAGAACACTGAAGCTTTCTTT

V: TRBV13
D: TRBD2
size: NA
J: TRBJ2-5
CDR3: CASSRGLAGGLPLSRETQYF
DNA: TGTGCCAGCAGCCGCGGACTAGCGGGGGGACTTCCCCTCTCTAGAGAGACCCAGTACTTC

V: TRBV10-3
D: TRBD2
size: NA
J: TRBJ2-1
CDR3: CAISLRASGPNNEQFF
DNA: TGTGCCATCAGTTTAAGGGCTAGCGGGCCAAACAATGAGCAGTTCTTC

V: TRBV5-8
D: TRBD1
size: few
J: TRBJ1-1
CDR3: CASSPTQGAGTEAFF
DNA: TGTGCCAGCAGCCCCACACAGGGGGCTGGGACTGAAGCTTTCTTT

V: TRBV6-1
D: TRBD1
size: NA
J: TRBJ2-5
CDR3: CASSECIGGFHRDSSYF
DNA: TGTGCCAGCAGTGAATGCATTGGGGGTTTCCACCGGGACAGTTCCTACTTC

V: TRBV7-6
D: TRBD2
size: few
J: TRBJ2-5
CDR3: CASSLALRGGTETQYF
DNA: TGTGCCAGCAGCTTAGCTCTGCGGGGGGGGACGGAGACCCAGTACTTC

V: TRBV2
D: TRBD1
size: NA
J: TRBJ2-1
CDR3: CASRDRGVYNEQFF
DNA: TGTGCCAGCAGGGACAGGGGGGTATACAATGAGCAGTTCTTC

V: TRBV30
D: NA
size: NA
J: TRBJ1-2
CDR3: CAWATHRVIPYGYTF
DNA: TGTGCCTGGGCCACCCACAGGGTTATTCCCTATGGCTACACCTTC

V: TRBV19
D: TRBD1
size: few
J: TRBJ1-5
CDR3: CASSSGQVSYSNQPQHF
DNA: TGTGCCAGTAGTTCGGGACAGGTTTCCTATAGCAATCAGCCCCAGCATTTT

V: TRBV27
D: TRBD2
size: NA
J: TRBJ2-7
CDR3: CASSAVTSGGPREQYF
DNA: TGTGCCAGCAGTGCCGTTACTAGCGGGGGACCGAGGGAGCAGTACTTC

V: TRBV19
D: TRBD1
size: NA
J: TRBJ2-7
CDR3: CASSSTGTAYEQYF
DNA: TGTGCCAGTAGTTCAACCGGGACAGCCTACGAGCAGTACTTC

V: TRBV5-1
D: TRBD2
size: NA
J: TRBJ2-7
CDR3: CASAVGVSGGYEQYF
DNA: TGCGCCAGCGCGGTTGGGGTGAGCGGGGGCTACGAGCAGTACTTC